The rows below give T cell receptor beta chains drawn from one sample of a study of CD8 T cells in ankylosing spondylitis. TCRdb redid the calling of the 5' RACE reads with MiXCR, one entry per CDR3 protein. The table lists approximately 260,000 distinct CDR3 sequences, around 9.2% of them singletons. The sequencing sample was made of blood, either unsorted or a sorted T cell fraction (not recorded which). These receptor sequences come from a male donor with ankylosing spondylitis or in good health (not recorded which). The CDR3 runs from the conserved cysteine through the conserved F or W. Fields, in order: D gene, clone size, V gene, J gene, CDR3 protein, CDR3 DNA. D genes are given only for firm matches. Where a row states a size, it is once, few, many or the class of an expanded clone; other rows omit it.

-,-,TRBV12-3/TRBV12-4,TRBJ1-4,CASSLARGRGGEKLFF,TGTGCCAGCAGTTTAGCGCGAGGCAGGGGAGGGGAAAAACTGTTTTTT
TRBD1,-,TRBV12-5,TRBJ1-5,CASGLVAGGDQPQHF,TGTGCTAGTGGTTTGGTGGCAGGGGGCGATCAGCCCCAGCATTTT
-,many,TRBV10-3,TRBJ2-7,CAISESQVSYEQYF,TGTGCCATCAGTGAGAGTCAAGTCTCCTACGAGCAGTACTTC
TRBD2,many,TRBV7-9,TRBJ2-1,CASSLALAGPYNEQFF,TGTGCCAGCAGCTTAGCTCTAGCGGGCCCCTACAATGAGCAGTTCTTC
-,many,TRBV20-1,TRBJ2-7,CSARVVDGSYEQYF,TGCAGTGCTCGTGTGGTGGATGGCTCCTACGAGCAGTACTTC
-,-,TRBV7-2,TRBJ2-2,CASSSTGWNTGELFF,TGTGCCAGCAGCTCCACAGGGTGGAACACCGGGGAGCTGTTTTTT
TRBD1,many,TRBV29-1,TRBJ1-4,CSVDRGSNEKLFF,TGCAGCGTCGACAGGGGCTCTAATGAAAAACTGTTTTTT
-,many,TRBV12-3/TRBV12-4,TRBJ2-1,CASSLVTDISSYNEQFF,TGTGCCAGCAGTTTAGTAACCGACATTAGCTCCTACAATGAGCAGTTCTTC
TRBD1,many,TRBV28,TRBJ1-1,CASRIWTGTTEAFF,TGTGCCAGCAGGATATGGACAGGGACCACTGAAGCTTTCTTT
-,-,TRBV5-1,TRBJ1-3,CASSPPSSGNTIYF,TGCGCCAGCAGCCCCCCGAGCTCTGGAAACACCATATATTTT
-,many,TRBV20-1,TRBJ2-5,CSATAGETQYF,TGCAGTGCTACAGCTGGGGAGACCCAGTACTTC
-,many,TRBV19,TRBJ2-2,CASAMEGGRTGELFF,TGTGCCAGTGCAATGGAGGGAGGCCGTACCGGGGAGCTGTTTTTT
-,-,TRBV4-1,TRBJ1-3,CASSHYRSRSGNTIYF,TGCGCCAGCAGCCACTACAGGTCCCGCTCTGGAAACACCATATATTTT
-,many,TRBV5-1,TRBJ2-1,CASSFRVGNEQFF,TGCGCCAGCAGCTTCAGGGTTGGCAATGAGCAGTTCTTC
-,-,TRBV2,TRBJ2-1,CASSAGSGRGSSEQFF,TGTGCCAGCAGTGCAGGCTCGGGCCGCGGGTCCAGTGAGCAGTTCTTC
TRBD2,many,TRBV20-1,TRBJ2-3,CSGMTSGGSTDTQYF,TGCAGTGGCATGACTAGCGGGGGATCTACAGATACGCAGTATTTT
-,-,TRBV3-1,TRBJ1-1,CASSQEGTEAFF,TGTGCCAGCAGCCAAGAAGGGACTGAAGCTTTCTTT
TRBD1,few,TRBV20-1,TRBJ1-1,CSADPQGARPEAFF,TGCAGTGCTGACCCCCAGGGGGCCCGCCCTGAAGCTTTCTTT
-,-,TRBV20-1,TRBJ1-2,CSARDRLRENGYTF,TGCAGTGCTAGAGATCGCTTGAGGGAGAATGGCTACACCTTC
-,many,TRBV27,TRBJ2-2,CASSLVTGPGELFF,TGTGCCAGCAGTTTAGTGACAGGACCCGGGGAGCTGTTTTTT
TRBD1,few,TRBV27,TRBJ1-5,CASSLYYRGHQPQHF,TGTGCCAGCAGTTTATATTACAGGGGGCATCAGCCCCAGCATTTT
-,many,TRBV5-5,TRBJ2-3,CASSWGTAGTDTQYF,TGTGCCAGCAGCTGGGGTACGGCGGGCACAGATACGCAGTATTTT
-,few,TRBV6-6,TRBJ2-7,CASSVFQVEQYF,TGTGCCAGCAGTGTCTTTCAGGTCGAGCAGTACTTC
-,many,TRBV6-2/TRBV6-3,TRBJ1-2,CASGTPYGYTF,TGTGCCAGCGGGACACCCTATGGCTACACCTTC
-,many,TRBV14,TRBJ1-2,CASSQVGGSNYGYTF,TGTGCCAGCAGCCAAGTTGGGGGTTCTAACTATGGCTACACCTTC
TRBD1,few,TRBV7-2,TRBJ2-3,CASTLRTGATDTQYF,TGTGCCAGCACCCTGCGGACAGGGGCCACAGATACGCAGTATTTT
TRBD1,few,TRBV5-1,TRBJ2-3,CASGPQTGVDTQYF,TGCGCCAGCGGACCTCAGACAGGGGTTGATACGCAGTATTTT
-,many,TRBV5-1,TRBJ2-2,CASSSMITNTGELFF,TGCGCCAGCAGCTCGATGATTACTAACACCGGGGAGCTGTTTTTT
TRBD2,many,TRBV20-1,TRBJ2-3,CSTMGLPPDTQYF,TGCAGCACCATGGGACTACCCCCAGATACGCAGTATTTT
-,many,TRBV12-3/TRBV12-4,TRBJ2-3,CASSPPGPQGTDTQYF,TGTGCCAGCAGCCCACCGGGTCCTCAGGGCACAGATACGCAGTATTTT
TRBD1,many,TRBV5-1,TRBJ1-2,CASSGQGSYGYTF,TGCGCCAGCAGCGGACAGGGAAGCTATGGCTACACCTTC
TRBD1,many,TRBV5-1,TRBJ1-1,CASSFTGGRMNTEAFF,TGCGCCAGCAGCTTCACAGGGGGCAGGATGAACACTGAAGCTTTCTTT
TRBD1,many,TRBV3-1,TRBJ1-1,CASSQLRGQVEAFF,TGTGCCAGCAGCCAACTCAGGGGGCAGGTTGAAGCTTTCTTT
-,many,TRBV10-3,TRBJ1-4,CAIKRGPGDIGFF,TGTGCCATCAAAAGGGGACCGGGAGACATAGGGTTTTTT
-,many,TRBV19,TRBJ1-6,CASSTASSALHF,TGTGCCAGTAGTACCGCTAGTTCTGCCCTCCACTTT
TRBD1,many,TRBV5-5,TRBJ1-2,CASSWNPDRGLGYTF,TGTGCCAGCAGCTGGAACCCTGACAGGGGTCTTGGCTACACCTTC
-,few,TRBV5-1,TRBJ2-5,CASSEGGNQETQYF,TGCGCCAGCAGCGAGGGGGGGAACCAAGAGACCCAGTACTTC
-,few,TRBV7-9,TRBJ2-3,CASHEAPAGTDTQYF,TGTGCCAGCCACGAGGCTCCAGCGGGCACAGATACGCAGTATTTT
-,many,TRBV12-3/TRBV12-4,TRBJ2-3,CASSFRTSRADTQYF,TGTGCCAGCAGTTTTAGAACTAGCAGGGCAGATACGCAGTATTTT
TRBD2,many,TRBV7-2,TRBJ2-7,CASSLALAVSYEQYF,TGTGCCAGCAGCTTAGCACTAGCGGTCTCCTACGAGCAGTACTTC
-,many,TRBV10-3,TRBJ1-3,CAISESTKSSSGNTIYF,TGTGCCATCAGTGAGTCGACTAAGAGTAGCTCTGGAAACACCATATATTTT
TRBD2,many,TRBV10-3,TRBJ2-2,CAIDTSGNTGELFF,TGTGCCATCGATACTAGCGGGAACACCGGGGAGCTGTTTTTT
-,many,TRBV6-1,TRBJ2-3,CASSEPPNGDISTDTQYF,TGTGCCAGCAGTGAGCCCCCAAACGGCGACATCAGCACAGATACGCAGTATTTT
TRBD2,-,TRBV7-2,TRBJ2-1,CASSRTSGSLGHEQFF,TGTGCCAGCAGTCGAACTAGCGGGAGCCTTGGGCATGAGCAGTTCTTC
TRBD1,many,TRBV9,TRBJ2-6,CASSVPTGEISTGANVLTF,TGTGCCAGCAGCGTTCCCACAGGGGAAATATCAACTGGGGCCAACGTCCTGACTTTC
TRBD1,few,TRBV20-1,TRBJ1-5,CSAPTLPGTGYSNQPQHF,TGCAGTGCTCCGACTCTCCCGGGGACAGGATACAGCAATCAGCCCCAGCATTTT
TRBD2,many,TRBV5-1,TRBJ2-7,CASSFPSGGTYEQYF,TGCGCCAGCAGCTTCCCTAGCGGGGGGACCTACGAGCAGTACTTC
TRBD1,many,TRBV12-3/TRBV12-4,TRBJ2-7,CASSPGQALVKQYF,TGTGCCAGCAGTCCGGGACAGGCCCTCGTCAAGCAGTACTTC
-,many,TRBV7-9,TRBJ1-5,CASSLDRQNQPQHF,TGTGCCAGCAGCTTAGACAGGCAAAATCAGCCCCAGCATTTT
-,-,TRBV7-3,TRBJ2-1,CASSLTGVRGNEQFF,TGTGCCAGCAGCTTAACGGGAGTTCGGGGGAATGAGCAGTTCTTC
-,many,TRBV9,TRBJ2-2,CASSVGATGELFF,TGTGCCAGCAGCGTAGGGGCCACCGGGGAGCTGTTTTTT